This passage covers 16 T cell receptor beta chains from one sample sequenced in a study of beta chain features in type 1 diabetes. Every isolated RNA sample was fully reverse transcribed, so sequencing captured expressed TCRB transcripts. Clones were read by immunoSEQ multiplex PCR, and TCRdb kept only the in-frame ones, dropping some. There are about 620,000 clones in the sample; roughly a sixth occur only once, and about 0.097% lies in the top ten. The sample taken for sequencing was naive CD4+ T cells from blood. The receptors were sampled from a man in his late teens or twenties in good health.

This chain uses TRBV4-1 with TRBJ2-7, with TRBD1 matching 9 bases. This CDR3 is built from 15 residues. The germline gives CDR1 MGHRA, CDR2 YSYEKL. V lost 5 bases and J lost 5; bases outside the gene matches: 10. The CDR3 region is CASSLNWDRVDEQYF. The CDR3 region has the DNA TGCGCCAGCAGCTTAAACTGGGACAGGGTCGACGAGCAGTACTTC.

This clone was seen a few times. The chain carries TRBV5-1 and TRBJ2-5; D remains unclear. Trimming took 4 bases from V and 2 from J, leaving 9 bases between them. Germline V gene data show CDR1 as SGHRS and CDR2 as YFSETQ. CDR3 length: 13 amino acids. The CDR3 sequence is CASSNLGQETQYF. CDR3 sequence (DNA): TGCGCCAGCAGCAATCTCGGACAAGAGACCCAGTACTTC.

The table lists this clone with a few counts. Other DNA sequences in this sample translate to the same CDR3. The chain employs TRBV4-1 and TRBJ2-6; the D is unclear. V was cut by 0 bases and J by 2 bases, with 2 bases left in between. The CDR3 has 14 residues. Germline CDR1 is MGHRA and CDR2 is YSYEKL. The CDR3 nucleotides read TGCGCCAGCAGCCAAGATCCTGGGGCCAACGTCCTGACTTTC. Protein: CASSQDPGANVLTF.

The CDR3 loop reads CASSQRQGLSNYGYTF. In nucleotides, the CDR3 is TGCGCCAGCAGCCAAAGACAGGGCCTGTCAAACTATGGCTACACCTTC. The chain combines TRBV4-1 with TRBJ1-2; 7 bases align to TRBD1. The CDR3 is 16 residues long. The germline gives CDR1 MGHRA, CDR2 YSYEKL. V shed 2 bases, J shed 2 bases, and the junction held 8 bases outside the gene matches.

There are a few counts of this clone. The chain couples TRBV29-1 to TRBJ2-3; TRBD1 might be the D (5 bases). CDR3 length: 14 amino acids. The V end was cut by 5 bases, the J end by 2 bases, with 14 bases between. From germline, CDR1 is SQVTM and CDR2 ANQGSEA. The CDR3 nucleotides read TGCAGCGTTCTGCCAGGGTTGTTCACAGATACGCAGTATTTT. This translates into CSVLPGLFTDTQYF.

This chain connects TRBV7-2 to TRBJ2-3; TRBD2 might be the D (6 bases). Trimming removed 3 bases from V and 3 bases from J, with 10 bases in between. CDR1 SGHTA and CDR2 FQGNSA come from the germline V gene. There are 14 residues in the CDR3. CDR3 in DNA: TGTGCCAGCAGCTTCGGGAGATCTACAGATACGCAGTATTTT. Its translation is CASSFGRSTDTQYF.

The chain joins TRBV7-2 to TRBJ1-5, with D perhaps matching TRBD1 (5 bases). This CDR3 comprises 16 residues. V lost 4 bases, J lost 6 bases, and 19 bases lay in between. Germline V gene lookup returns CDR1 SGHTA and CDR2 FQGNSA. Here the CDR3 reads CASSYSGTAGGQPQHF. CDR3 DNA sequence: TGTGCCAGCAGCTATTCCGGGACGGCCGGGGGTCAGCCCCAGCATTTT.

The chain links TRBV25-1 to TRBJ2-5; TRBD1 is a possible D gene (6 bases). The CDR3 runs to 14 residues. Germline CDR1 MGHDK, CDR2 SYGVNS. Trimming removed 4 bases from V and 5 bases from J, with 14 bases in between. This CDR3 is CASSAYRDRETQYF. The CDR3 DNA reads TGTGCCAGCAGTGCTTACAGGGATAGGGAGACCCAGTACTTC.

This clone was found a few times. The V gene is TRBV18, the J gene TRBJ2-1, with 7 bases lining up with TRBD2. Germline V lookup: CDR1 KGHSH, CDR2 LQKENI. Unmatched junction bases numbered 14, after V lost 3 bases and J lost 9 bases. The CDR3 has 16 residues. The CDR3 DNA sequence: TGTGCCAGCTCACCCCAGGGAGGGCTCCCCAATAGTGAGCAGTTCTTC. Residues: CASSPQGGLPNSEQFF.

Concerning this clone: Additional DNA sequences in this sample encode the identical CDR3. The chain employs TRBV20-1 and TRBJ2-7; D is unclear. V lost 3 bases and J 0 bases, leaving 0 bases between the germline ends. The germline CDR1 and CDR2 sequences are DFQATT and SNEGSKA (reference sequence). The CDR3 runs to 10 residues. The CDR3 coding sequence is TGCAGTGCTAGCTCCTACGAGCAGTACTTC. It is translated as CSASSYEQYF.

CDR3 coding DNA: TGTGCCGCTTGCCCAGGGGGCTCGGCCAAAAACATTCAGTACTTC. Protein sequence: CAACPGGSAKNIQYF. The chain couples TRBV28 to TRBJ2-4, with 8 bases matching TRBD1. With 11 bases clipped from V and 1 base from J, the junction kept 10 bases outside the gene matches. The germline gives CDR1 MDHEN, CDR2 SYDVKM. This CDR3 region has 15 residues. Based on the CDR3 plus reference TRBV28 and TRBJ2-4, the full variable domain is DVKVTQSSRYLVKRTGEKVFLECVQDMDHENMFWYRQDPGLGLRLIYFSYDVKMKEKGDIPEGYSVSREKKERFSLILESASTNQTSMYLCAACPGGSAKNIQYFGAGTRLSVL.

This rearrangement joins TRBV12-5 to TRBJ2-1, with D perhaps matching TRBD1 (6 bases). CDR1 is LGHNT and CDR2 is FRNRAP in the germline V gene. V was trimmed by 7 bases and J by 8 bases, leaving 18 bases between them. CDR3 length: 14 amino acids. CDR3 bases: TGTGCTAGTGCGACTGGGGGCTCCGGGGATGAGCAGTTCTTC. It translates to CASATGGSGDEQFF.

This clone was seen a few times. This chain links TRBV5-6 with TRBJ2-7; 8 bases line up with TRBD2. With V trimmed by 5 bases and J by 1 base, 5 bases remained unmatched. CDR3 length equals 14 residues. The germline V gene has CDR1 SGHDT and CDR2 YYEEEE. The CDR3 sequence: CASRPTSASYEQYF. CDR3 coding DNA: TGTGCCAGCAGACCGACTAGCGCTTCCTACGAGCAGTACTTC.

The chain joins TRBV7-3 to TRBJ2-2; no clear D gene. V was cut by 5 bases and J by 4 bases, with 11 bases left in between. The CDR3 extends over 14 amino acids. CDR1 is SGHTA and CDR2 is FQGTGA in the germline V gene. The CDR3 loop reads CASSVRAATGELFF. CDR3 coding DNA: TGTGCCAGCAGCGTCCGGGCCGCCACCGGGGAGCTGTTTTTT.

The J gene is TRBJ1-1, the V gene TRBV7-2; D is perhaps TRBD1 (5 bases). CDR3 length equals 16 residues. With 3 bases removed from V and 4 bases from J, the gap between germline ends came to 18 bases. The germline gives CDR1 SGHTA, CDR2 FQGNSA. CDR3 nucleotides: TGTGCCAGCAGCTTTCGATCCCTTCAGGGACCCACTGAAGCTTTCTTT. Amino acid sequence: CASSFRSLQGPTEAFF.

The chain is built from TRBV4-2 and TRBJ2-7; possible D gene TRBD2, 8 bases. The germline gives CDR1 LGHNA, CDR2 YNFKEQ. Trimming took off 4 bases at V and 2 bases at J, with 15 bases between the two ends. The CDR3 length is 15 residues. CDR3 bases: TGTGCCAGCAGCCCGGGGGGGGACAGAACCTACGAGCAGTACTTC. It specifies CASSPGGDRTYEQYF.